Each of the 31 T cell receptor beta chains below was sequenced from the same sample in a study of blood T cell repertoires in COVID-19. Measured with immunoSEQ multiplex PCR; TCRdb has only the in-frame clones, and not every one. The data hold about 120,000 clones, with about 83% observed a single time. Material for sequencing was peripheral blood. The receptors derive from a man aged 70-80 years with acute or convalescent COVID-19.

DNA for the CDR3: TGTGCCATCAGGGGACAGACGATCCAGTACTTC. Translation gives CAIRGQTIQYF. The chain is built from TRBV10-3 and TRBJ2-5; 7 bases are shared with TRBD1. J gave up 10 bases and V 6 bases, and 5 bases lay outside the gene matches. The CDR3 has 11 residues. Per germline, CDR1 ENHRY and CDR2 SYGVKD.

The chain links TRBV7-6 to TRBJ2-7; 13 nucleotides agree with TRBD2. V shed 3 bases and J 5 bases; nucleotides not matched to a gene: 10. The CDR3 is 17 residues long. Germline CDR1 reads SGHVS; CDR2 reads FNYEAQ. The CDR3 here is CASSLRPTSGRSNEQYF. Written as DNA, the CDR3 is TGTGCCAGCAGCTTGAGGCCGACTAGCGGGAGGTCGAACGAGCAGTACTTC.

The chain combines TRBV6-6 with TRBJ1-6, with 7 nucleotides matching TRBD1. Trimming removed 5 bases from V and 10 bases from J; junction bases left unmatched: 11. Germline CDR1 is MNHNY and CDR2 is SVGAGI (reference sequence). This CDR3 has 15 amino acids. CDR3 loop: CASSRQGELGSPLHF. In DNA, the CDR3 is TGTGCCAGCAGTAGACAGGGAGAACTAGGATCACCCCTCCACTTT.

This chain connects TRBV4-3 to TRBJ1-5, with a weak D call TRBD1 (5 bases). Germline assignment: CDR1 LGHNA and CDR2 YSLEER. The CDR3 covers 15 residues. V was pared by 6 bases and J by 0 bases, with 12 bases between. CDR3 region: CASSRGRDSNQPQHF. For the CDR3, the DNA is TGCGCCAGCAGTAGGGGCCGAGATAGCAATCAGCCCCAGCATTTT.

V is TRBV14 and J is TRBJ1-2; TRBD1 is a possible D gene (6 bases). The V gene lost 3 bases and the J gene lost 6 bases, with 11 bases spanning the gap. The CDR3 length is 13 residues. Germline V CDR1 and CDR2: SGHDN, FVKESK. CDR3 DNA: TGTGCCAGCAGCCAGGGCAGGGGCCATGGCTACACCTTC. This sequence encodes CASSQGRGHGYTF. Based on the CDR3 plus reference TRBV14 and TRBJ1-2, the full variable domain is EAGVTQFPSHSVIEKGQTVTLRCDPISGHDNLYWYRRVMGKEIKFLLHFVKESKQDESGMPNNRFLAERTGGTYSTLKVQPAELEDSGVYFCASSQGRGHGYTFGSGTRLTVV.

This rearrangement joins TRBV5-4 to TRBJ2-5; tentatively, D is TRBD2 (6 bases). Deletions cut 1 base from V and 7 bases from J, with 14 bases between. There are 14 residues in the CDR3. From germline, CDR1 is SGHNT and CDR2 YYREEE (reference sequence). The CDR3: CASSLLLEGSTQYF. CDR3 coding DNA: TGTGCCAGCAGCTTGCTGTTGGAGGGCTCGACCCAGTACTTC.

The chain links TRBV6-2 or TRBV6-3 to TRBJ2-5; D remains unclear. This CDR3 is built from 13 residues. From germline, CDR1 is MNHEY and CDR2 SVGEGT. Between the trimmed V and J ends, which lost 4 bases and 5 bases, there was a span of 11 bases. This CDR3 is CASSSSGPETQYF. The CDR3 nucleotides read TGTGCCAGCAGTTCCTCGGGCCCTGAGACCCAGTACTTC.

This clone was seen only once. The same CDR3 also results from other DNA sequences found in this sample. The chain carries TRBV15 and TRBJ1-5; D ambiguous. Germline V gives CDR1 LNHNV, CDR2 YYDKDF (reference sequence). The germline V and J ends were trimmed by 0 bases and 4 bases, with 4 bases remaining between them. This CDR3 spans 13 amino acids. DNA for the CDR3: TGTGCCACCAGCAGAGATAATAATCAGCCCCAGCATTTT. Its protein is CATSRDNNQPQHF.

The chain carries TRBV2 and TRBJ1-1, with TRBD1 as a possible D gene (5 bases). Trimming removed 1 base from V and 5 bases from J, with 11 bases in between. Germline assignment: CDR1 SNHLY and CDR2 FYNNEI. The CDR3 loop spans 14 amino acids. The chain's CDR3 is CASSEGRGQTEAFF. The CDR3 DNA sequence: TGTGCCAGCAGTGAAGGAAGGGGTCAGACTGAAGCTTTCTTT.

This rearrangement joins TRBV5-6 to TRBJ2-7; D is undetermined. V shed 1 base and J shed 6 bases, with 11 bases lying between them. The length of the CDR3 is 13 residues. CDR1 SGHDT and CDR2 YYEEEE come from the germline V gene. This CDR3 is CASSLPSAGEQYF. In DNA, the CDR3 is TGTGCCAGCAGCTTGCCTTCAGCAGGCGAGCAGTACTTC.

This clone was found once. The CDR3 sequence is CSVLGLEITDTQYF. The CDR3 coding sequence is TGCAGCGTGTTGGGACTAGAAATAACAGATACGCAGTATTTT. The chain uses TRBV29-1 and TRBJ2-3; 8 positions match TRBD2. The CDR3 loop spans 14 amino acids. The germline CDR1 and CDR2 sequences are SQVTM and ANQGSEA. J gave up 3 bases and V 6 bases, and 8 bases lay outside the gene matches.

The chain recombines TRBV28 with TRBJ2-7, with 7 bases that match TRBD2. This CDR3 is 13 amino acids long. With 6 bases clipped from V and 5 bases from J, the junction kept 7 bases outside the gene matches. Germline CDR1 reads MDHEN; CDR2 reads SYDVKM. CDR3 DNA: TGTGCCAGCAGCCCCCGGGGGGAGAACGAGCAGTACTTC. Encoded protein: CASSPRGENEQYF.

The chain recombines TRBV19 with TRBJ2-4, with 8 bases fitting TRBD2. The germline gives CDR1 LNHDA, CDR2 SQIVND (reference sequence). The junction had 6 bases not matched to a gene; V was cut back by 6 bases and J by 8 bases. The CDR3 covers 13 residues. DNA for the CDR3: TGTGCCAGTAGGAGTAGCGGGGCTCACATTCAGTACTTC. Its translation is CASRSSGAHIQYF.

J is TRBJ1-6 and V is TRBV11-2; 7 bases match TRBD1. This CDR3 region has 16 residues. V trimming: 3 bases; J trimming: 13 bases; junction bases outside the gene matches: 15. Germline V gene sequence: CDR1 SGHAT, CDR2 FQNNGV. CDR3 nucleotides: TGTGCCAGCAGCTTTGCATGGGAAGGGGGCAAGAAGCCCCTCCACTTT. Translation: CASSFAWEGGKKPLHF.

V and J are TRBV20-1 and TRBJ2-3; TRBD1 is a possible D gene (5 bases). Germline V lookup: CDR1 DFQATT, CDR2 SNEGSKA (reference sequence). Trimming took off 7 bases at V and 6 bases at J, with 11 bases between the two ends. The CDR3 totals 11 residues. The CDR3 nucleotides read TGCAGTGAGCAGGGTATGGATACGCAGTATTTT. Residues: CSEQGMDTQYF.

The CDR3 protein is CASSLTGGNEKLFF. In nucleotides, the CDR3 is TGTGCCAGCAGTTTGACAGGGGGGAATGAAAAACTGTTTTTT. The chain joins TRBV28 to TRBJ1-4, with 9 bases lining up with TRBD1. Unmatched junction bases numbered 1, after V lost 3 bases and J lost 5 bases. This CDR3 region has 14 residues. The germline CDR1 and CDR2 sequences are MDHEN and SYDVKM.

The rearrangement links TRBV9 to TRBJ1-2, with TRBD1 identical over 9 bases. Germline-derived CDR1 and CDR2 are SGDLS and YYNGEE. V dropped 4 bases and J dropped 1; count of bases not matched to a gene: 5. This CDR3 contains 15 residues. The CDR3 DNA follows: TGTGCCAGCAGCTCGCGGACAGGGGTTAACTATGGCTACACCTTC. Protein product: CASSSRTGVNYGYTF.

The sample holds a few counts of this clone. The chain combines TRBV7-9 with TRBJ1-1; D unresolved. The CDR3 is 12 residues long. CDR1 and CDR2 (germline): SEHNR, FQNEAQ (reference sequence). V was clipped by 3 bases and J by 6 bases, with 8 bases between them. CDR3 DNA: TGTGCCAGCAGCTTCCGCAGCGCTGAAGCTTTCTTT. Its translation is CASSFRSAEAFF. The entire variable domain, with the rest obtained from reference TRBV7-9 and TRBJ1-1, is as follows: DTGVSQNPRHKITKRGQNVTFRCDPISEHNRLYWYRQTLGQGPEFLTYFQNEAQLEKSRLLSDRFSAERPKGSFSTLEIQRTEQGDSAMYLCASSFRSAEAFFGQGTRLTVV.

The rearrangement uses TRBV7-2 and TRBJ2-7, with TRBD2 matching over 8 bases. This CDR3 has 18 amino acids. Germline assignment: CDR1 SGHTA and CDR2 FQGNSA. V dropped 1 base and J dropped 2; count of bases not matched to a gene: 13. CDR3 sequence reads: CASSLDSRTAGGPYEQYF. In DNA form, the CDR3 reads TGTGCCAGCAGCTTAGATAGCCGTACGGCGGGAGGCCCCTACGAGCAGTACTTC.

The chain recombines TRBV2 with TRBJ1-4, with D maybe TRBD1 (5 bases). Germline CDR1 reads SNHLY; CDR2 reads FYNNEI. The length of the CDR3 is 14 residues. Between the trimmed V and J ends, which lost 3 bases and 7 bases, there was a span of 12 bases. The CDR3 spells CASSDGRDGEKLFF. As DNA, the CDR3 is TGTGCCAGCAGTGATGGGAGGGACGGTGAAAAACTGTTTTTT. Complete variable domain (other parts from reference TRBV2 and TRBJ1-4): EPEVTQTPSHQVTQMGQEVILRCVPISNHLYFYWYRQILGQKVEFLVSFYNNEISEKSEIFDDQFSVERPDGSNFTLKIRSTKLEDSAMYFCASSDGRDGEKLFFGSGTQLSVL.

This chain uses TRBV29-1 with TRBJ2-4; weak D call: TRBD1 (6 bases). The germline V and J ends were trimmed by 5 bases and 6 bases, with 17 bases remaining between them. This CDR3 has 14 residues. Germline-derived CDR1 and CDR2 are SQVTM and ANQGSEA. CDR3: CSVTRDNWGNIQYF. DNA of the CDR3: TGCAGCGTTACCCGGGACAACTGGGGAAACATTCAGTACTTC.

The CDR3: CATSRDIPAAGSTDTQYF. CDR3 in DNA: TGTGCCACCAGCAGAGACATACCCGCAGCCGGGAGCACAGATACGCAGTATTTT. This chain links TRBV15 with TRBJ2-3, with D uncertain. Deletions cut 0 bases from V and 0 bases from J, with 16 bases between. The V gene's germline CDR1 is LNHNV and CDR2 YYDKDF (reference sequence). The CDR3 loop spans 18 amino acids.

This sequence joins TRBV2 and TRBJ2-3; D is perhaps TRBD2 (6 bases). Germline assignment: CDR1 SNHLY and CDR2 FYNNEI. This CDR3 has 13 amino acids. V lost 4 bases and J lost 12, with 17 bases in between. The CDR3 bases are TGTGCCAGCAGTGGACCGGGACTCACCTCACAGTATTTT. This sequence encodes CASSGPGLTSQYF.

The chain recombines TRBV3-1 (or the pseudogene TRBV3-2) with TRBJ1-6, with TRBD1 identical over 9 bases. CDR3 length: 15 residues. Losses at the gene ends were 3 bases for V and 7 bases for J; bases not matched to a gene: 4. CDR1 is LGHDT, CDR2 YNNKEL, per germline (reference sequence). The CDR3 loop is CASSQGGQGNSPLHF. The DNA for the CDR3 is TGTGCCAGCAGCCAGGGTGGACAGGGGAATTCACCCCTCCACTTT.

In this sample, this clone turned up a few times. V usage is TRBV29-1 and J usage is TRBJ2-7; TRBD2 might be the D (5 bases). The V end lost 6 bases, the J end lost 0 bases, and 12 bases lay between the germline ends. Germline-derived CDR1 and CDR2 are SQVTM and ANQGSEA. The CDR3 runs 13 residues. The CDR3 protein is CSVAGMNSYEQYF. The CDR3 DNA sequence: TGCAGCGTGGCCGGGATGAACTCCTACGAGCAGTACTTC.

V is TRBV4-1 and J is TRBJ2-2; D is unresolved. The CDR3 has 15 amino acids. The germline V and J ends were trimmed by 1 base and 5 bases, with 11 bases remaining between them. CDR1 and CDR2 from the germline V gene are MGHRA and YSYEKL. This chain's CDR3 is CASSQVRMRTGELFF. The CDR3 DNA is TGCGCCAGCAGCCAAGTGCGAATGCGGACCGGGGAGCTGTTTTTT.

V usage is TRBV9 and J usage is TRBJ2-7; 7 bases line up with TRBD2. Germline V gives CDR1 SGDLS, CDR2 YYNGEE. This CDR3 is 14 amino acids long. The junction had 2 bases not matched to a gene; V was cut back by 0 bases and J by 2 bases. The CDR3 DNA reads TGTGCCAGCAGCGTAGGGGGGGGTACCTACGAGCAGTACTTC. As protein: CASSVGGGTYEQYF.

This clone showed up many times. The chain has TRBV5-8 and TRBJ2-7; D remains unclear. The V gene lost 6 bases and the J gene lost 1 base, with 14 bases spanning the gap. The CDR3 has 14 amino acids. Germline CDR1 reads SGHTS; CDR2 reads YDEGEE. For the CDR3, the DNA is TGTGCCAGCATCTATGGTGGTGTATCCTACGAGCAGTACTTC. Encoded protein: CASIYGGVSYEQYF.

The genes are TRBV27 and TRBJ1-1; TRBD1 matches 9 bases. The V gene's germline CDR1 is MNHEY and CDR2 SMNVEV (reference sequence). Germline trimming cut 6 bases from V and 6 bases from J; bases unmatched to any gene: 17. The CDR3 covers 17 residues. CDR3 in amino acids: CASSDPGQGKTKSEAFF. Here the CDR3 DNA reads TGTGCCAGCAGCGACCCGGGACAGGGTAAGACGAAATCTGAAGCTTTCTTT.

J is TRBJ1-6 and V is TRBV6-5, with 8 bases fitting TRBD1. V trimming: 6 bases; J trimming: 10 bases; junction bases outside the gene matches: 11. Germline V gene sequence: CDR1 MNHEY, CDR2 SVGAGI. The CDR3 loop spans 15 amino acids. The CDR3 spells CASSFDRGGESPLHF. The CDR3 coding sequence is TGTGCCAGCAGCTTCGACAGGGGAGGGGAGTCACCCCTCCACTTT.

This chain uses TRBV30 with TRBJ2-7; D perhaps matches TRBD1 (5 bases). Trimming shortened V by 4 bases and J by 2 bases, and 12 bases separated the two germline ends. Germline CDR1 GTSNPN, CDR2 SVGIG (reference sequence). CDR3 length: 13 residues. This CDR3 is CAWKKQGTYEQYF. CDR3 nucleotides: TGTGCCTGGAAGAAGCAGGGAACCTACGAGCAGTACTTC.